This T cell receptor beta chain was captured by sequencing in a study of T cell changes during pregnancy in multiple sclerosis. The CDR3 covers 17 residues. Trimming shortened V by 4 bases and J by 0 bases, and 13 bases separated the two germline ends. Per germline, CDR1 SNHLY and CDR2 FYNNEI. This clone was detected only once. Method: immunoSEQ multiplex PCR; TCRdb's copy keeps in-frame clones and lacks some. The data hold 71,000 or so clones, with 85% to 95% observed a single time. This TCR came from a female donor with multiple sclerosis, enrolled in a pregnancy study. This specimen consisted of peripheral blood, obtained in the third trimester of pregnancy. The chain links TRBV2 to TRBJ2-6; a possible D gene is TRBD2 (6 bases). The CDR3 sequence is CASSVEGASSGANVLTF. The CDR3, as DNA: TGTGCCAGCAGTGTGGAGGGTGCCAGCTCTGGGGCCAACGTCCTGACTTTC.